These 31 T cell receptor beta chains originate from one sample sequenced in a study of blood T cell repertoires in COVID-19. TCRdb's table, derived via immunoSEQ multiplex PCR, lists solely in-frame clones and lacks some. The sample carries some 150,000 clones, approximately 86% recorded once. Sequences were obtained from peripheral blood. These receptors were collected from a human donor in a cohort sampled during active COVID-19.

DNA for the CDR3: TGTGCCAGCAGTAAGACAGGGGCGGCTGAGACCCAGTACTTC. This encodes CASSKTGAAETQYF. This chain connects TRBV6-2 or TRBV6-3 to TRBJ2-5; 8 nucleotides line up with TRBD1. CDR1 MNHEY and CDR2 SVGEGT come from the germline V gene. With V trimmed by 5 bases and J by 5 bases, 7 bases remained unmatched. This CDR3 is 14 amino acids long.

The rearrangement joins TRBV9 to TRBJ2-5; TRBD2 aligns across 10 bases. The CDR3 is 16 amino acids. Germline CDR1 SGDLS, CDR2 YYNGEE. V lost 0 bases to trimming and J lost 4 bases; unmatched junction nucleotides: 6. In nucleotides, the CDR3 is TGTGCCAGCAGCGTAGTAGCGGGGGGCCTAGGAGAGACCCAGTACTTC. Translation gives CASSVVAGGLGETQYF.

The chain is built from TRBV7-9 and TRBJ2-1, with 7 bases matching TRBD1. CDR3 length: 12 amino acids. V shed 5 bases, J shed 6 bases, and the junction held 1 base outside the gene matches. Germline loops: CDR1 SEHNR, CDR2 FQNEAQ (reference sequence). The CDR3 sequence is CASSPGGNEQFF. CDR3 coding DNA: TGTGCCAGCAGCCCAGGGGGCAATGAGCAGTTCTTC. Together with reference TRBV7-9 and TRBJ2-1, the CDR3 gives the full variable domain: DTGVSQNPRHKITKRGQNVTFRCDPISEHNRLYWYRQTLGQGPEFLTYFQNEAQLEKSRLLSDRFSAERPKGSFSTLEIQRTEQGDSAMYLCASSPGGNEQFFGPGTRLTVL.

The chain links TRBV4-1 to TRBJ1-3, with TRBD1 identical over 9 bases. Germline CDR1 reads MGHRA; CDR2 reads YSYEKL. V was pared by 3 bases and J by 4 bases, with 1 base of the junction left unmatched. This CDR3 contains 14 residues. CDR3 sequence reads: CASSQDRGGNTIYF. As DNA, the CDR3 is TGCGCCAGCAGCCAGGACAGGGGAGGAAACACCATATATTTT.

The V and J genes are TRBV6-4 and TRBJ2-2; no clear D. Germline V lookup: CDR1 MRHNA, CDR2 SNTAGT. CDR3 length equals 13 residues. V gave up 2 bases and J gave up 6 bases, with 7 bases separating them. CDR3 residues: CASSDAPAGELFF. Written as DNA, the CDR3 is TGTGCCAGCAGTGACGCCCCGGCCGGGGAGCTGTTTTTT.

V usage is TRBV6-5 and J usage is TRBJ2-1; TRBD2 agrees at 8 bases. CDR1 and CDR2 (germline): MNHEY, SVGAGI. The junction had 3 bases not matched to a gene; V was cut back by 5 bases and J by 0 bases. This CDR3 contains 15 residues. In nucleotides, the CDR3 is TGTGCCAGCAGTCGCGGGGGGACCTCCTACAATGAGCAGTTCTTC. Translated: CASSRGGTSYNEQFF.

V and J are TRBV10-3 and TRBJ2-5; the D gene is possibly TRBD1 (6 bases). The V end was cut by 6 bases, the J end by 3 bases, with 11 bases between. The CDR3 totals 13 residues. Germline V gene data show CDR1 as ENHRY and CDR2 as SYGVKD. The CDR3 DNA reads TGTGCCATCAGGGGGGCCTTGGAAGAGACCCAGTACTTC. Translated, it gives CAIRGALEETQYF.

The V gene is TRBV4-1, the J gene TRBJ1-3; D perhaps matches TRBD1 (6 bases). V was trimmed by 4 bases and J by 4 bases, leaving 11 bases between them. Looked up from germline, CDR1 is MGHRA and CDR2 is YSYEKL. This CDR3 has 14 amino acids. The CDR3 is CASSPTTGGNTIYF. As DNA, the CDR3 is TGCGCCAGCAGCCCGACGACAGGCGGAAACACCATATATTTT.

The table lists this clone with a few counts. The rearrangement joins TRBV7-9 to TRBJ2-2; no clear D. V was trimmed by 3 bases and J by 4 bases, leaving 3 bases between them. Germline V gene sequence: CDR1 SEHNR, CDR2 FQNEAQ (reference sequence). The CDR3 is 12 residues long. The CDR3 is CASSFSTGELFF. The CDR3 nucleotides are TGTGCCAGCAGCTTCTCCACCGGGGAGCTGTTTTTT.

The chain links TRBV9 to TRBJ1-4; D possibly corresponds to TRBD1 (5 bases). V gave up 4 bases and J gave up 7 bases, with 17 bases separating them. The CDR3 extends over 15 amino acids. The V gene's germline CDR1 is SGDLS and CDR2 YYNGEE. For the CDR3, the DNA is TGTGCCAGCAGCACCTTGGGGCAGGGCGCTGAAAAACTGTTTTTT. This sequence encodes CASSTLGQGAEKLFF. Complete variable domain (other parts from reference TRBV9 and TRBJ1-4): DSGVTQTPKHLITATGQRVTLRCSPRSGDLSVYWYQQSLDQGLQFLIQYYNGEERAKGNILERFSAQQFPDLHSELNLSSLELGDSALYFCASSTLGQGAEKLFFGSGTQLSVL.

This rearrangement joins TRBV4-2 to TRBJ2-6; D possibly corresponds to TRBD1 (5 bases). The CDR3 has 15 amino acids. Trimming removed 1 base at V and 1 base at J, with 5 bases between. The germline gives CDR1 LGHNA, CDR2 YNFKEQ. The DNA of the CDR3 is TGTGCCAGCAGCCAAGCAGGGTCTGGGGCCAACGTCCTGACTTTC. Translating it yields CASSQAGSGANVLTF.

The V call is TRBV5-4, the J call TRBJ2-7; 8 nucleotides line up with TRBD2. The germline V gene has CDR1 SGHNT and CDR2 YYREEE (reference sequence). The CDR3 sequence is 17 residues long. With V trimmed by 4 bases and J by 2 bases, 14 bases remained unmatched. The CDR3 nucleotides are TGTGCCAGCAGCGAAAGGCCGGGGGGGAGGGGAACCTACGAGCAGTACTTC. Translated: CASSERPGGRGTYEQYF.

The chain recombines TRBV28 with TRBJ2-3; a weak D match, TRBD2 (5 bases). Germline V gene sequence: CDR1 MDHEN, CDR2 SYDVKM. The CDR3 loop spans 16 amino acids. V lost 5 bases and J 3 bases, leaving 18 bases between the germline ends. The CDR3 DNA reads TGTGCCAGCAGTCTAGAGGGCAGTCGTCGGACAGATACGCAGTATTTT. Translated, it gives CASSLEGSRRTDTQYF.

The J gene is TRBJ2-3, the V gene TRBV7-9; TRBD1 matches at 7 bases. V lost 0 bases to trimming and J lost 3 bases; unmatched junction nucleotides: 3. The V gene's germline CDR1 is SEHNR and CDR2 FQNEAQ (reference sequence). CDR3 length: 15 residues. CDR3 DNA: TGTGCCAGCAGCTTAGCACAGGGGAGAACAGATACGCAGTATTTT. Protein sequence: CASSLAQGRTDTQYF.

The chain links TRBV7-9 to TRBJ2-5, with 8 nucleotides matching TRBD2. Germline V gene sequence: CDR1 SEHNR, CDR2 FQNEAQ (reference sequence). After removal of 8 bases from V and 3 bases from J, the junction contained 8 bases not matched to a gene. The CDR3 totals 14 residues. As DNA, the CDR3 is TGTGCCAGCGGAAGATCAGCGGGGGAAGAGACCCAGTACTTC. Translating it yields CASGRSAGEETQYF.

The CDR3 here is CAIRPGQGATNEKLFF. For the CDR3, the DNA is TGTGCCATCAGGCCGGGACAAGGGGCAACTAATGAAAAACTGTTTTTT. V is TRBV10-3 and J is TRBJ1-4; D might be TRBD1 (6 bases). Germline V gene data show CDR1 as ENHRY and CDR2 as SYGVKD. Trimming took off 6 bases at V and 0 bases at J, with 14 bases between the two ends. This CDR3 spans 16 amino acids.

J is TRBJ2-3 and V is TRBV7-2, with 10 bases that match TRBD2. The germline CDR1 and CDR2 sequences are SGHTA and FQGNSA. The V gene end was trimmed by 2 bases and the J gene end by 5 bases; junction bases not matched to a gene: 10. CDR3 length: 17 amino acids. Written as DNA, the CDR3 is TGTGCCAGCAGCTTACGACTAGCGGGCCCAGGGGGAGATACGCAGTATTTT. Its translation is CASSLRLAGPGGDTQYF.

This clone appeared a few times. The gene calls are TRBV7-3 and TRBJ1-5; D is ambiguous. V lost 1 base and J 5 bases, leaving 12 bases between the germline ends. The CDR3 runs to 15 residues. The germline V gene encodes CDR1 SGHTA and CDR2 FQGTGA. The CDR3 DNA reads as TGTGCCAGCAGCTTAATAGTGTCTGCCTATCAGCCCCAGCATTTT. Its translation is CASSLIVSAYQPQHF.

The chain uses TRBV23-1 and TRBJ1-2, with a tentative D call TRBD1 (5 bases). TRBV23-1 is annotated as an ORF whose role is uncertain. Trimming stripped 3 bases from V and 4 bases from J, with 12 bases between. The CDR3 spans 14 residues. The CDR3 reads CASSQLEGVYGYTF. CDR3 in DNA: TGCGCCAGCAGTCAGTTAGAAGGGGTCTATGGCTACACCTTC.

The chain has TRBV7-3 and TRBJ2-3; 9 nucleotides agree with TRBD2. J gave up 8 bases and V 0 bases, and 12 bases lay outside the gene matches. Germline V gene sequence: CDR1 SGHTA, CDR2 FQGTGA. The CDR3 extends over 17 amino acids. The CDR3: CASSLTGTSTLGGTQYF. In nucleotides, the CDR3 is TGTGCCAGCAGCTTAACCGGGACTAGCACTCTCGGGGGTACGCAGTATTTT.

The genes are TRBV25-1 and TRBJ1-2; weak D call: TRBD1 (5 bases). V shed 1 base and J shed 4 bases, with 19 bases lying between them. The CDR3 covers 17 residues. Looked up from germline, CDR1 is MGHDK and CDR2 is SYGVNS. The CDR3 sequence is CASSEWGDPGDPYGYTF. The CDR3 bases are TGTGCCAGCAGTGAATGGGGGGACCCGGGGGACCCCTATGGCTACACCTTC.

This clone turned up a few times. This rearrangement joins TRBV27 to TRBJ2-1; TRBD2 matches at 12 bases. After removal of 6 bases from V and 7 bases from J, the junction contained 4 bases not matched to a gene. Germline CDR1 is MNHEY and CDR2 is SMNVEV (reference sequence). CDR3 length: 14 residues. CDR3 in DNA: TGTGCCAGCAGAGGAACTAGCGGGGGGAATGAGCAGTTCTTC. This codes for CASRGTSGGNEQFF.

The chain carries TRBV4-1 and TRBJ1-5; D might be TRBD1 (5 bases). CDR1 is MGHRA, CDR2 YSYEKL, per germline. The CDR3 is 16 amino acids. Trimming removed 5 bases at V and 6 bases at J, with 20 bases between. The CDR3 DNA sequence: TGCGCCAGCAGCTCTCACCAGCAGGGTTATCGTCAGCCCCAGCATTTT. Its protein is CASSSHQQGYRQPQHF.

The chain has TRBV5-5 and TRBJ1-1; TRBD1 matches at 7 bases. Per germline, CDR1 SGHKS and CDR2 YYEKEE (reference sequence). The CDR3 is made up of 14 amino acids. Germline trimming cut 2 bases from V and 2 bases from J; bases unmatched to any gene: 3. CDR3 in DNA: TGTGCCAGCAGCTTATCAGGGGGTAACACTGAAGCTTTCTTT. Amino acid sequence: CASSLSGGNTEAFF.

The gene calls are TRBV25-1 and TRBJ1-2, with 11 bases matching TRBD1. Trimming at V came to 10 bases and at J to 7 bases, leaving 14 bases not matched to a gene. Germline values: CDR1 MGHDK, CDR2 SYGVNS. The CDR3 length is 15 residues. CDR3 in amino acids: CATHLGTGGKAGYTF. CDR3 nucleotides: TGTGCCACACACCTCGGGACAGGGGGTAAAGCTGGCTACACCTTC.

This clone was recorded a few times. The chain uses TRBV2 and TRBJ2-7; D call uncertain. The CDR3 covers 11 residues. Germline CDR1 reads SNHLY; CDR2 reads FYNNEI. V lost 6 bases, J lost 2 bases, and 5 bases lay in between. In DNA, the CDR3 is TGTGCCAGCAGCCAAACCTACGAGCAGTACTTC. The encoded protein is CASSQTYEQYF. The full variable domain, its missing parts supplied by reference TRBV2 and TRBJ2-7, is EPEVTQTPSHQVTQMGQEVILRCVPISNHLYFYWYRQILGQKVEFLVSFYNNEISEKSEIFDDQFSVERPDGSNFTLKIRSTKLEDSAMYFCASSQTYEQYFGPGTRLTVT.

In DNA form, the CDR3 reads TGTGCCAGCAGTCCCGCGCGGTACCACAATGAGCAGTTCTTC. This gives the protein CASSPARYHNEQFF. This chain uses TRBV3-1 (or the pseudogene TRBV3-2) with TRBJ2-1, with D unresolved. CDR3 length: 14 amino acids. CDR1 LGHDT and CDR2 YNNKEL come from the germline V gene (reference sequence). Trimming removed 6 bases from V and 5 bases from J, with 14 bases in between.

The chain has TRBV5-6 and TRBJ2-7, with 8 bases aligning to TRBD2. The CDR3 has 15 amino acids. The ends lost 3 bases at V and 5 bases at J; junction bases unmatched: 10. The V gene's germline CDR1 is SGHDT and CDR2 YYEEEE. CDR3 coding DNA: TGTGCCAGCAGCTCCCCGGGACTAGTTTCCCACGAGCAGTACTTC. It encodes CASSSPGLVSHEQYF.

The chain carries TRBV25-1 and TRBJ2-3; D remains unclear. Looked up from germline, CDR1 is MGHDK and CDR2 is SYGVNS. This CDR3 has 15 amino acids. The germline V and J ends were trimmed by 3 bases and 4 bases, with 14 bases remaining between them. CDR3 nucleotides: TGTGCCAGCAGTGACCTGGCAGCAGGCTCAGATACGCAGTATTTT. Amino acid sequence: CASSDLAAGSDTQYF.

The V and J genes are TRBV5-1 and TRBJ2-7; 7 nucleotides align to TRBD1. V was pared by 4 bases and J by 5 bases, with 9 bases of the junction left unmatched. The CDR3 spans 14 residues. Per germline, CDR1 SGHRS and CDR2 YFSETQ. CDR3: CASSVTGDSHEQYF. Here the CDR3 DNA reads TGCGCCAGCAGCGTCACAGGGGACAGTCACGAGCAGTACTTC.

V and J are TRBV28 and TRBJ2-7; perhaps TRBD1 as D (5 bases). V was cut by 2 bases and J by 3 bases, with 5 bases left in between. Germline V CDR1 and CDR2: MDHEN, SYDVKM. The CDR3 loop spans 12 amino acids. CDR3 DNA: TGTGCCAGCAGTTTAGACAGCTACGAGCAGTACTTC. It specifies CASSLDSYEQYF. The full variable domain, completed using reference TRBV28 and TRBJ2-7, is DVKVTQSSRYLVKRTGEKVFLECVQDMDHENMFWYRQDPGLGLRLIYFSYDVKMKEKGDIPEGYSVSREKKERFSLILESASTNQTSMYLCASSLDSYEQYFGPGTRLTVT.